The entry below describes one T cell receptor beta chain. Which antigen it targets is not known. The record has no base qualities; no much larger clone is one base away. The library was made by the immunoSEQ multiplex PCR assay. The multiplex PCR relied on a mix of 60 forward primers for TCR Vbeta segments and 13 reverse primers for TCR Jbeta segments. Amplification of the CDR3 region of rearranged TCR beta genes was performed with a multiplex PCR assay on genomic DNA. Amplified TCR beta libraries were sequenced as 87-base-pair reads on the Illumina HiSeq System. On the study's bioinformatics: Across the 666 repertoires, a later analysis counted around 80 million unique TCR beta chains, 8.5 million to 12 million of which were shared by at least two donors. To remove PCR and sequencing errors, raw reads were error-corrected and collapsed into unique sequences using a nearest-neighbor algorithm that merged closely related sequences. CDR3 sequences were aligned to IMGT reference sequences to assign V, D and J gene segments. For a sequence to be retained, a match of at least six nucleotides to both a V gene segment and a J gene segment was required. Rearrangements were classified as productive when the CDR3 lacked stop codons and remained in frame with V and J, and all other rearrangements were classified as non-productive. Following IMGT convention, CDR3 was defined as the stretch from the second conserved V-encoded cysteine up to the conserved J-encoded phenylalanine. The earlier analysis of approximately 500 of the donors excluded sequences that lacked an unambiguous match to a single V gene segment. An earlier analysis of 550 to 650 of the donors classified V segments as functional when productive rearrangements were above 56.7% and as segregating when the standard deviation between donors was above 5%. A statistical classification framework was built to diagnose cytomegalovirus status from the catalog of TCR beta chain sequences. In a later analysis, TCR nucleotide sequences were compared against IMGT/GENE-DB human TR gene sequences so that V and J genes could be assigned. The TCRdist pipeline was used in a later analysis to assign CDR3 sequences and most-parsimonious VDJ recombination scenarios. A later analysis defined each TCR beta chain by its CDR3 amino acid sequence plus V-gene family, and excluded reads lacking a unique V-gene family. In a later analysis, 500 to 700 highly shared, low-generation-probability nucleotide sequences were removed to address suspected cross-contamination and a sequencing artifact. In a later analysis, a clonal expansion index was calculated for each public chain from normalized within-repertoire ranks of inferred template counts. In a later analysis, generation probabilities were computed using a VDJ recombination model fitted to out-of-frame rearrangements, and the results were checked against IGoR. Hypergeometric tests were used in a later analysis to score TCR-TCR, TCR-HLA and TCR-CMV co-occurrence, with a repertoire-size bias correction applied to the TCR pairs. To estimate false discovery rates, a later analysis permuted the HLA or CMV assignments 20 times. In a later analysis, co-occurring TCRs were grouped using DBSCAN, with TCRdist sequence similarity added in when clustering inside HLA-allele-positive subsets. Repertoires with fewer than 30,000 or more than 120,000 public chains, plus five repertoires with anomalous nucleotide sharing, were excluded from co-occurrence clustering. Sourced from immuneACCESS, this table was stored by TCRdb with only in-frame sequences that have V and J called. A share of the clones is absent; for the studies checked, an unresolved V gene accounts for under half, and the remainder has no known explanation. Clonal size and the V and J genes are those of that table, whereas D and trimming came from the DNA. In all, the sample holds about 120,000 clones, and about 73% of those were seen once. The ten largest make up 4.1% of the sample.

This sample is drawn from a study of cytomegalovirus exposure and HLA in healthy donors (dated by TCRdb to 2015 to 2018). Concerning the study at large: In an earlier analysis of 587 of the donors, approximately 300 Gb of sequence data and 117 million unique TCR beta sequences from 150 million to 200 million T cells were reported. An early release covering roughly 580 HLA-typed donors comprised approximately 290 gigabases of sequencing data and approximately 85 million unique TCR sequences. Of the 300 to 400 genotyped donors, 81% fell in the genetic ancestry cluster associated with self-reported Caucasian donors. The study aimed to test whether cataloging public T cell receptors could reveal signatures of past pathogen exposure. The T cell repertoires of under 700 subjects were profiled by immunosequencing and related to cytomegalovirus serostatus. In addition to the first cohort of about 650 subjects, a separate validation cohort of 120 different subjects was used. To predict cytomegalovirus infection status, the study brought together high-throughput TCR immunosequencing, statistical association of individual TCRs with disease status, and machine learning. A later analysis re-analyzed previously published TCR beta repertoires from 650 to 800 donors and added high-resolution HLA genotyping to study TCR occurrence patterns. The later analysis used no new phenotypic data to find candidate immune exposures, relying instead on TCR beta sequences and their occurrence across donors. An earlier analysis of some 500 of the donors used high-throughput TCR beta sequencing to judge whether each TCR beta V gene segment behaved as functional or pseudogenic. Donor age, sex, ethnicity and CMV serostatus were compiled together with the repertoire data. A later genetic analysis took genome-wide SNP genotypes for about 55% of the roughly 700 donors and used that subset as a discovery cohort. All discovery cohort repertoires had been generated using a single sequencing platform. HLA typing covered class I and class II loci at four-digit resolution. Typing coverage varied by locus: roughly 629-630 donors for A, B, C, DRB1 and DQB1; roughly 510 for DQA1; about 570 for DPA1; approximately 490 for DPB1. Roughly 5 DR-DQ haplotypes were handled as single units for association and clustering, since linkage in the cohort was strong. Across approximately 420 genotyped donors of the cohort, an average of approximately 200,000 unique TCR beta nucleotide sequences per donor were sequenced, and roughly 20% of those sequences were non-productive. What the work shows at the level of the full study, not this receptor alone: Roughly 15 rarely observed V segments, including chromosome 9 orphons, were excluded from the earlier analysis of several hundred of the donors because counts were too low. A further reported finding was that TCR beta sequences accurately predicted the HLA-A and HLA-B alleles for most subjects in the first cohort. In a later analysis, HLA-associated TCR beta chains showed more clonal expansion and lower generation probabilities than non-associated chains that were equally common. At a false discovery rate of 0.05, a later analysis linked some 17,000 TCR beta sequences to specific HLA alleles. Strong co-occurrence of HLA alleles, especially DR and DQ, made assigning TCR associations to individual alleles difficult. The 87-base-pair reads could not distinguish some IMGT-functional V segments, including TRBV6-2 and TRBV6-3, so those segments were excluded. A total of 150 to 200 TCR beta chains were listed by the study as associated with cytomegalovirus. Most TCR sequences were seen in very few donors, while some public TCRs were found in many individuals. In a later genetic analysis, fewer N-insertions in productive TCRs were reported among donors in an Asian-associated ancestry cluster than the approximately 710-donor mean. This cohort had only TCR beta chains sequenced, and the lack of alpha or paired-chain data limited which features could be detected. According to a later analysis, TCR association rates differed among HLA loci, with DRB1 alleles showing the most associated TCRs and HLA-C alleles showing the fewest. HLA typing was unavailable for some donors at each locus, so association tests used only the typed subset. A later analysis found that most CMV-associated TCR beta chains appeared HLA-restricted, with HLA associations seemingly driven largely by CMV exposure. Correlated functional status among segregating V segments might reflect linkage disequilibrium, but an unknown experimental factor could not be ruled out. The classifier was reported to diagnose cytomegalovirus status with high specificity and sensitivity in both the original cohort and the validation cohort. V-gene and J-gene trimming of TCR beta chains was associated with a missense DCLRE1C variant in a later genetic analysis, and the association was replicated in an independent cohort. In an earlier analysis of 587 of the donors, most TCR beta V segments appeared in productive rearrangements about 87% or about 30% of the time, broadly matching IMGT annotations. It was suggested by the authors that the approach could potentially be generalized to other disease states and immunological phenotypes. For the cohort, immune exposure information was limited to CMV serostatus. According to a later analysis, parvovirus B19, influenza, CMV and Epstein-Barr virus appeared linked to several top co-occurrence clusters. A cluster of highly shared sequence variants was judged likely to be a technical artifact of the sequencing pipeline. In vitro tests confirmed that a few of the cytomegalovirus-associated TCR beta chains recognize cytomegalovirus antigens. Presence/absence analyses assumed roughly uniform sequencing depth across donors, an assumption that may not hold.

The CDR3 has 16 amino acids, counting the end cysteine and phenylalanine. The entry retains the CDR3 DNA only, 48 bases that are in frame from base 1. Trimming costs V 5 bases and J 0 bases, and their ends lie 17 bases apart. CDR1 and CDR2 (SGHTA, FQGNSA) derive from the germline V gene. The cohort consisted of 670 or so healthy bone marrow donors. At the time of sampling, all cohort members were nominally healthy, though unrecorded immune exposures were likely present. The donor tested CMV seronegative, placing the donor among the approximately 360 seronegative members of the cohort. Each donor provided a peripheral blood sample, and peripheral blood mononuclear cells were used for TCR beta sequencing. The Qiagen DNeasy Blood Extraction Kit was used to extract genomic DNA from the blood cell samples.

Sequences were obtained from PBMCs. This receptor chain uses TRBV7-2 and TRBJ2-7, with the D gene too uncertain to name. This sequence originates from a woman aged 40 to 49 in good health and CMV-seronegative. The CDR3 protein is CASSRDSADSSYEQYF. The nucleotide sequence is given as TGTGCCAGCAGCAGAGATTCGGCGGATAGCTCCTACGAGCAGTACTTC.